A single sample is the source of the 26 T cell receptor beta chains below, sequenced in a study of STAT5B mutations in CD4+ large granular lymphocyte leukemia. The table came from immunoSEQ multiplex PCR; TCRdb's copy has only in-frame clones and leaves some out. The data contain nearly 45,000 clones, 86% of them seen just once; the ten biggest clones take up less than 3%. The sequenced sample consisted of CD4+ T cells from blood buffy coats. Receptors were obtained from a human donor in good health.

The CDR3 DNA reads TGTGCCAGTAGTATAGGGCTAGGAGGCGAGCAGTACTTC. It encodes CASSIGLGGEQYF. The rearrangement joins TRBV19 to TRBJ2-7; D perhaps matches TRBD2 (5 bases). Trimming left V 1 base short and J 6 bases short, with 10 bases between. Germline CDR1 and CDR2: LNHDA and SQIVND (reference sequence). CDR3 size: 13 residues. Variable domain in full (rest from reference TRBV19 and TRBJ2-7): DGGITQSPKYLFRKEGQNVTLSCEQNLNHDAMYWYRQDPGQGLRLIYYSQIVNDFQKGDIAEGYSVSREKKESFPLTVTSAQKNPTAFYLCASSIGLGGEQYFGPGTRLTVT.

The chain employs TRBV7-3 and TRBJ2-2, with D possibly being TRBD2 (5 bases). The germline gives CDR1 SGHTA, CDR2 FQGTGA. V lost 3 bases, J lost 3 bases, and 8 bases lay in between. The CDR3 contains 14 residues. As DNA, the CDR3 is TGTGCCAGCAGCTTGCTAGCCCACACCGGGGAGCTGTTTTTT. Translated, it gives CASSLLAHTGELFF. Filled out from reference TRBV7-3 and TRBJ2-2, the complete variable domain reads GAGVSQTPSNKVTEKGKYVELRCDPISGHTALYWYRQSLGQGPEFLIYFQGTGAADDSGLPNDRFFAVRPEGSVSTLKIQRTERGDSAVYLCASSLLAHTGELFFGEGSRLTVL.

The chain joins TRBV2 to TRBJ1-5; TRBD1 might be the D (6 bases). Germline CDR1 and CDR2: SNHLY and FYNNEI. The CDR3 loop spans 14 amino acids. Trimming took off 5 bases at V and 5 bases at J, with 13 bases between the two ends. The CDR3 DNA sequence: TGTGCCAGCAGTATTACAGGGAGGGATCAGCCCCAGCATTTT. Translating it yields CASSITGRDQPQHF. The full variable domain, with the rest looked up from reference TRBV2 and TRBJ1-5, is EPEVTQTPSHQVTQMGQEVILRCVPISNHLYFYWYRQILGQKVEFLVSFYNNEISEKSEIFDDQFSVERPDGSNFTLKIRSTKLEDSAMYFCASSITGRDQPQHFGDGTRLSIL.

The chain employs TRBV6-4 and TRBJ2-6; TRBD1 or TRBD2 may be the D gene (6 bases each). In germline, CDR1 is MRHNA, CDR2 SNTAGT. The germline V and J ends were trimmed by 4 bases and 2 bases, with 15 bases remaining between them. There are 17 residues in the CDR3. Written as DNA, the CDR3 is TGTGCCAGCAGTGTGGGGGGCTTGACTACTGGGGCCAACGTCCTGACTTTC. Its translation: CASSVGGLTTGANVLTF.

The chain uses TRBV6-5 and TRBJ1-2; perhaps TRBD1 as D (6 bases). V was trimmed by 0 bases and J by 1 base, leaving 12 bases between them. Germline V gives CDR1 MNHEY, CDR2 SVGAGI. The length of the CDR3 is 16 residues. CDR3 bases: TGTGCCAGCAGTTACTCGCGAACAGGGTTTAACTATGGCTACACCTTC. Its translation is CASSYSRTGFNYGYTF.

The V gene is TRBV27, the J gene TRBJ1-1, with a possible D match to TRBD1 (5 bases). Germline CDR1 and CDR2: MNHEY and SMNVEV (reference sequence). The V end was cut by 5 bases, the J end by 3 bases, with 19 bases between. CDR3 length equals 16 residues. The DNA of the CDR3 is TGTGCCAGCAGTCCCAGAATAGGGGCCCGATACACTGAAGCTTTCTTT. This codes for CASSPRIGARYTEAFF.

The rearrangement uses TRBV9 and TRBJ2-5, with D hard to call. The CDR3 runs to 15 residues. Trimming took 0 bases from V and 5 from J, leaving 14 bases between them. CDR1 and CDR2 (germline): SGDLS, YYNGEE. The CDR3 reads CASSVVPGTRETQYF. The DNA for the CDR3 is TGTGCCAGCAGCGTAGTACCAGGTACTCGCGAGACCCAGTACTTC.

The chain couples TRBV6-5 to TRBJ1-3; TRBD1 might be the D (6 bases). This CDR3 region has 15 residues. The V gene lost 0 bases and the J gene lost 4 bases, with 10 bases spanning the gap. The germline CDR1 and CDR2 sequences are MNHEY and SVGAGI. The CDR3 reads CASSYSGGSGNTIYF. Here the CDR3 DNA reads TGTGCCAGCAGTTACTCAGGGGGTTCAGGAAACACCATATATTTT.

The DNA of the CDR3 is TGTGCCAGCAGCTTTCAAGCGGGTCCGCAATACGAGCAGTACTTC. This translates into CASSFQAGPQYEQYF. The V gene is TRBV7-3, the J gene TRBJ2-7; D perhaps matches TRBD2 (6 bases). The CDR3 totals 15 residues. CDR1 and CDR2 (germline): SGHTA, FQGTGA. V was shortened by 3 bases and J by 4 bases, with 16 bases between the two germline ends.

This rearrangement joins TRBV25-1 to TRBJ1-1; perhaps TRBD1 as D (5 bases). CDR1 and CDR2 from the germline V gene are MGHDK and SYGVNS. The CDR3 is made up of 16 amino acids. Trimming pared 0 bases from V and 1 base from J, leaving 12 bases between. The CDR3 DNA sequence: TGTGCCAGCAGTGAATACGCGCAGGGCACGAACACTGAAGCTTTCTTT. Protein product: CASSEYAQGTNTEAFF. The whole variable domain, remainder taken from reference TRBV25-1 and TRBJ1-1, is EADIYQTPRYLVIGTGKKITLECSQTMGHDKMYWYQQDPGMELHLIHYSYGVNSTEKGDLSSESTVSRIRTEHFPLTLESARPSHTSQYLCASSEYAQGTNTEAFFGQGTRLTVV.

The rearrangement joins TRBV7-9 to TRBJ1-1; TRBD1 might be the D (5 bases). V was cut by 3 bases and J by 1 base, with 9 bases left in between. This CDR3 has 14 residues. The germline V gene encodes CDR1 SEHNR and CDR2 FQNEAQ (reference sequence). Written as DNA, the CDR3 is TGTGCCAGCAGCTTTGGGGGGACGAACACTGAAGCTTTCTTT. Protein: CASSFGGTNTEAFF. The full variable domain, its missing parts supplied by reference TRBV7-9 and TRBJ1-1, is DTGVSQNPRHKITKRGQNVTFRCDPISEHNRLYWYRQTLGQGPEFLTYFQNEAQLEKSRLLSDRFSAERPKGSFSTLEIQRTEQGDSAMYLCASSFGGTNTEAFFGQGTRLTVV.

This chain links TRBV11-3 with TRBJ1-1, with D perhaps TRBD1 (6 bases). This CDR3 spans 14 amino acids. Germline V gene sequence: CDR1 SGHNT, CDR2 YENEEA. V was shortened by 1 base and J by 5 bases, with 11 bases between the two germline ends. CDR3 protein: CASSLGTVPTEAFF. The CDR3 nucleotides are TGTGCCAGCAGCTTAGGGACAGTCCCGACTGAAGCTTTCTTT.

The V call is TRBV7-9, the J call TRBJ2-5, with 12 bases aligning to TRBD2. The CDR3 consists of 19 residues. The V segment lost 4 bases and the J segment 2 bases; nucleotides outside the gene matches: 14. Germline V gene data show CDR1 as SEHNR and CDR2 as FQNEAQ (reference sequence). The CDR3 coding sequence is TGTGCCAGCAGCTACTTCCCTAGCGGGAGGGCCAGAAGACAAGAGACCCAGTACTTC. Amino acids: CASSYFPSGRARRQETQYF. Supplemented by reference TRBV7-9 and TRBJ2-5, the full variable domain reads DTGVSQNPRHKITKRGQNVTFRCDPISEHNRLYWYRQTLGQGPEFLTYFQNEAQLEKSRLLSDRFSAERPKGSFSTLEIQRTEQGDSAMYLCASSYFPSGRARRQETQYFGPGTRLLVL.

This chain joins TRBV5-1 and TRBJ2-7; D ambiguous. Deletions cut 0 bases from V and 0 bases from J, with 7 bases between. From germline, CDR1 is SGHRS and CDR2 YFSETQ. The CDR3 extends over 14 amino acids. The CDR3: CASSLAQSSYEQYF. The CDR3 DNA sequence: TGCGCCAGCAGCTTGGCTCAGAGCTCCTACGAGCAGTACTTC.

This clone appeared a single time. V usage is TRBV7-9 and J usage is TRBJ2-7, with 8 bases lining up with TRBD2. The ends lost 5 bases at V and 10 bases at J; junction bases unmatched: 13. Germline V gene lookup returns CDR1 SEHNR and CDR2 FQNEAQ (reference sequence). The CDR3 covers 14 residues. In nucleotides, the CDR3 is TGTGCCAGCAGCGCGACAGTTGGCGGGGGGCATCAGTACTTC. Translation: CASSATVGGGHQYF.

The chain uses TRBV6-5 and TRBJ1-3; D remains ambiguous. Germline CDR1 reads MNHEY; CDR2 reads SVGAGI. The CDR3 has 13 residues. Trimming pared 0 bases from V and 4 bases from J, leaving 4 bases between. The CDR3 nucleotides are TGTGCCAGCAGTTACTCGGTGGGAAACACCATATATTTT. Its protein product is CASSYSVGNTIYF.

The gene calls are TRBV11-2 and TRBJ2-1, with 13 bases lining up with TRBD2. The CDR3 is 18 amino acids. The trim removed 0 bases at V and 7 bases at J, leaving 9 bases unmatched. Looked up from germline, CDR1 is SGHAT and CDR2 is FQNNGV. This chain's CDR3 is CASSLDSRTSGRKNEQFF. CDR3 nucleotides: TGTGCCAGCAGCTTAGATTCCCGGACTAGCGGGAGAAAGAATGAGCAGTTCTTC.

The gene calls are TRBV18 and TRBJ2-6; 9 nucleotides match TRBD1. There are 18 residues in the CDR3. V lost 3 bases and J lost 2; bases outside the gene matches: 8. The germline V gene encodes CDR1 KGHSH and CDR2 LQKENI. The CDR3 nucleotides read TGTGCCAGCTCACCCCTCGGGACAGGGAGACCTGGGGCCAACGTCCTGACTTTC. Translated, it gives CASSPLGTGRPGANVLTF. The variable domain in full, with the rest retrieved from reference TRBV18 and TRBJ2-6, is NAGVMQNPRHLVRRRGQEARLRCSPMKGHSHVYWYRQLPEEGLKFMVYLQKENIIDESGMPKERFSAEFPKEGPSILRIQQVVRGDSAAYFCASSPLGTGRPGANVLTFGAGSRLTVL.

J is TRBJ2-1 and V is TRBV27, with 9 bases identical to TRBD2. The CDR3 has 17 amino acids. Germline lookup yields CDR1 MNHEY and CDR2 SMNVEV (reference sequence). With V trimmed by 2 bases and J by 7 bases, 12 bases remained unmatched. CDR3 region: CASSLRIGGRAWNEQFF. The CDR3 nucleotides read TGTGCCAGCAGTTTAAGAATTGGCGGGAGGGCCTGGAATGAGCAGTTCTTC.

The chain recombines TRBV7-8 with TRBJ2-1; TRBD2 matches at 9 bases. V shed 5 bases and J 7 bases; nucleotides not matched to a gene: 9. From germline, CDR1 is SGHVS and CDR2 FQNEAQ. This CDR3 has 15 residues. In DNA, the CDR3 is TGTGCCAGCAGCCAAACCCGCGGGAGGGGGAATGAGCAGTTCTTC. It yields the protein CASSQTRGRGNEQFF.

V usage is TRBV4-1 and J usage is TRBJ2-4; TRBD1 might be the D (6 bases). Germline assignment: CDR1 MGHRA and CDR2 YSYEKL. Trimming shortened V by 0 bases and J by 2 bases, and 20 bases separated the two germline ends. The CDR3 spans 19 residues. Here the CDR3 reads CASSQDWGAWDTSKNIQYF. In DNA, the CDR3 is TGCGCCAGCAGCCAAGATTGGGGAGCTTGGGACACCTCCAAAAACATTCAGTACTTC.

V usage is TRBV28 and J usage is TRBJ2-1, with 7 bases identical to TRBD2. The CDR3 sequence is 19 residues long. The germline CDR1 and CDR2 sequences are MDHEN and SYDVKM. J gave up 3 bases and V 3 bases, and 17 bases lay outside the gene matches. The CDR3, as DNA: TGTGCCAGCAGTTTCCCCAGGTGGCGGGAGATGGGTCGCTACAATGAGCAGTTCTTC. This codes for CASSFPRWREMGRYNEQFF.

This clone was counted once. This CDR3 is also generated by other DNA sequences in the sample. V gene TRBV30 combines with J gene TRBJ1-1, with D possibly TRBD1 on 5 matching bases. The V gene's germline CDR1 is GTSNPN and CDR2 SVGIG (reference sequence). The length of the CDR3 is 13 residues. V was clipped by 0 bases and J by 1 base, with 6 bases between them. The DNA of the CDR3 is TGTGCCTGGAGTGTAAGGGGGAACACTGAAGCTTTCTTT. Protein: CAWSVRGNTEAFF. The variable domain in full, with the rest retrieved from reference TRBV30 and TRBJ1-1, is SQTIHQWPATLVQPVGSPLSLECTVEGTSNPNLYWYRQAAGRGLQLLFYSVGIGQISSEVPQNLSASRPQDRQFILSSKKLLLSDSGFYLCAWSVRGNTEAFFGQGTRLTVV.

This clone was recorded a few times. J is TRBJ1-5 and V is TRBV6-6, with TRBD1 identical over 10 bases. This CDR3 has 14 amino acids. The V and J ends lost 8 bases and 0 bases, in that order; junction bases with no gene match: 1. Germline CDR1 MNHNY, CDR2 SVGAGI (reference sequence). CDR3 loop: CASGQGDSNQPQHF. The CDR3 coding sequence is TGTGCCAGCGGACAGGGGGATAGCAATCAGCCCCAGCATTTT.

This clone was observed a single time. The chain links TRBV30 to TRBJ1-1; 7 bases agree with TRBD1. Unmatched junction bases numbered 5, after V lost 1 base and J lost 0 bases. The CDR3 loop spans 15 amino acids. Germline V gene lookup returns CDR1 GTSNPN and CDR2 SVGIG (reference sequence). CDR3 residues: CAWSGQGLMNTEAFF. In DNA, the CDR3 is TGTGCCTGGAGTGGACAGGGACTCATGAACACTGAAGCTTTCTTT.

The rearrangement uses TRBV9 and TRBJ2-2; 16 nucleotides align to TRBD2. Losses at the gene ends were 7 bases for V and 6 bases for J; bases not matched to a gene: 6. The V gene's germline CDR1 is SGDLS and CDR2 YYNGEE. The CDR3 length is 16 residues. The DNA of the CDR3 is TGTGCCAGCTCCCAGGGGACTAGCGGGAGGGCCGGGGAGCTGTTTTTT. Translated, it gives CASSQGTSGRAGELFF.